These 3 T cell receptor beta chains originate from one sample sequenced in a study of T cell responses to AZD1222 COVID-19 vaccine. Using immunoSEQ multiplex PCR, the repertoire was profiled, and TCRdb retains in-frame clones only, with some absent. The profile shows around 160,000 clones, under 95% of them singletons. The sequencing here drew on peripheral blood, taken on day 0 of AZD1222 vaccination. Receptors originate from an adult in good health.

This chain connects TRBV7-2 to TRBJ2-5; D gene uncertain. V was shortened by 0 bases and J by 0 bases, with 8 bases between the two germline ends. CDR1 is SGHTA and CDR2 is FQGNSA in the germline V gene. The CDR3 is 15 residues long. CDR3 sequence (DNA): TGTGCCAGCAGCTTAGCGGGGTCGTACCAAGAGACCCAGTACTTC. It encodes CASSLAGSYQETQYF.

The genes are TRBV11-1 and TRBJ1-1; D perhaps matches TRBD1 (5 bases). V lost 2 bases, J lost 5 bases, and 12 bases lay in between. The CDR3 sequence is 14 residues long. Per the germline V gene, CDR1 is SGHAT and CDR2 is FQDESV (reference sequence). The CDR3 region is CASSLYGGWTEAFF. The CDR3 DNA reads as TGTGCCAGCAGCTTATACGGGGGTTGGACTGAAGCTTTCTTT.

The chain links TRBV5-1 to TRBJ1-2, with no clear D. Germline CDR1 SGHRS, CDR2 YFSETQ. Trimming cost V 3 bases and J 1 base, with 13 bases left between them. The CDR3 consists of 15 residues. CDR3 sequence: CASSWLPTDNYGYTF. In DNA form, the CDR3 reads TGCGCCAGCAGCTGGCTACCGACGGATAACTATGGCTACACCTTC.